This TCR beta chain was captured in a study of human T cells and chemical hapten exposure. Study details: Mainly, slight library volume differences in the pool made TCR yields vary. Broader study findings: With DPC sensitization, TCRs exceeding 1 in 1000 frequency showed no change.

Time point specified: patch test 3, about 24 weeks after DPC sensitization. Sample treatment: therapeutic diphenylcyclopropenone sensitization with weekly scalp DPC. In regard to this clonotype: Its specificity is not known.

With 5 bases removed from V and 4 bases from J, the gap between germline ends came to 12 bases. CDR3 length equals 15 residues. Germline V CDR1 and CDR2: SGHTA, FQGNSA. The library put unique molecular identifiers onto individual cDNA molecules. Authors' processing steps: Across samples, TCR counts had a median of 95,638 and ranged from about 20,000 to 750,000. TCRdb re-derived calls from the RACE reads in MiXCR, one entry per CDR3 protein. The V and J calls, along with clone size, are taken from TCRdb and not from the paper's own processing. The sample has 50,000 to 75,000 distinct CDR3 sequences, 9.5% to 11% seen once.

V usage is TRBV7-2 and J usage is TRBJ2-6; D gene unclear. The clonotype was recovered from a woman in her 30s with alopecia areata. Some clones in this sample may be carry-over from other donors' samples. Sequencing used whole blood, obtained in connection with sensitization to the hapten diphenylcyclopropenone (DPC). CDR3 amino acids: CASSIYSSGANVLTF. The CDR3 bases are TGTGCCAGCAGCATATATTCCTCAGGGGCCAACGTCCTGACTTTC.